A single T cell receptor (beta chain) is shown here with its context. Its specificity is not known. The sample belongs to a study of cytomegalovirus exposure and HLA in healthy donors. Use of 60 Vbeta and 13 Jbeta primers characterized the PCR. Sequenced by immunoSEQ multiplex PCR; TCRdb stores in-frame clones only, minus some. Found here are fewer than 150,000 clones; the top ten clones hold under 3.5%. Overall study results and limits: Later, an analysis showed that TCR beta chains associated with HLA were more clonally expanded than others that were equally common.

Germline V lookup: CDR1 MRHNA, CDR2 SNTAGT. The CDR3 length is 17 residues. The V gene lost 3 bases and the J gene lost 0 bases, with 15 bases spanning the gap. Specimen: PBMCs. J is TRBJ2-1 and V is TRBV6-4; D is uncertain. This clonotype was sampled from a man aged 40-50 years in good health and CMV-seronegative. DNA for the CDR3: TGTGCCAGCAGTGAACAACTAAGCAGAACCTCCTACAATGAGCAGTTCTTC. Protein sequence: CASSEQLSRTSYNEQFF.